This T cell receptor (beta chain) was obtained from a study of T cells in Graves' hyperthyroidism and ophthalmopathy. This clonotype was counted ten times or more. What it binds is not known. CDR3 size: 15 residues. Germline CDR1 MDHEN, CDR2 SYDVKM. V dropped 3 bases and J dropped 5; count of bases not matched to a gene: 6. Study outcomes and limitations: Most thyroid clonotypes expanded above 0.001 were also detected in blood.

The source material, RNA transcripts, was used to amplify TCR beta CDR3 regions. The study used the HTBI primer set for a first-round RT-PCR of the TCR CDR3. TCRdb itself ran the multiplex PCR reads through MiXCR, one entry per CDR3 protein. Among hundreds of thousands of distinct CDR3 sequences listed, 15% to 19% were seen once. Clinicians diagnosed patients from clinical symptoms, serum thyroxine and TRAb, thyroid ultrasound and orbital computed tomography. Isolation of PBMCs was performed on roughly 9 ml fresh peripheral blood. Source material: blood. The TCR was taken from a woman aged 18-29 years with Graves' hyperthyroidism. The J gene is TRBJ2-2, the V gene TRBV28, with 7 bases lining up with TRBD2. In DNA form, the CDR3 reads TGTGCCAGCAGTTTTATCGGGAGGTATACCGGGGAGCTGTTTTTT. This codes for CASSFIGRYTGELFF.